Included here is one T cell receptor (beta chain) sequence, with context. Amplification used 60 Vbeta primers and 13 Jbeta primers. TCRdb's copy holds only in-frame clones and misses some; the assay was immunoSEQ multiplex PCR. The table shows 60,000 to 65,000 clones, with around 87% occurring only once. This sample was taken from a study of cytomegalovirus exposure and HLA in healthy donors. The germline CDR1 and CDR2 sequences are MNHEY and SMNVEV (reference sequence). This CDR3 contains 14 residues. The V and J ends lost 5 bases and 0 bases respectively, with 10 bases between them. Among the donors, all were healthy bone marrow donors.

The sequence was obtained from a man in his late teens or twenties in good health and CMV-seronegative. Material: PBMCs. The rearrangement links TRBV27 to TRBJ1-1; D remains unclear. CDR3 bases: TGTGCCAGCAGTCCAATTTCCCTGAACACTGAAGCTTTCTTT. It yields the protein CASSPISLNTEAFF.